The 25 T cell receptor beta chains below were found in one sample sequenced in a study of T-cell reconstitution after alpha-beta-depleted transplantation in children. A TCRbeta library incorporating unique molecular identifiers was prepared. TCRdb recomputed calls from the PCR reads with MiXCR, one row per CDR3 protein. The repertoire holds approximately 300,000 distinct CDR3 sequences, with approximately 10% as singletons. The sequences come from peripheral blood, collected 180 days after TCRalphabeta/CD19-depleted stem cell transplant. These receptors were taken from a male patient under 10 years old who had a stem cell transplant for chronic granulomatous disease, so the T cells may come from the graft donor.

This clonotype showed up many times. The gene calls are TRBV12-3 or TRBV12-4 and TRBJ2-7; the D gene could be TRBD1 or TRBD2 (5 bases each). The CDR3 covers 14 residues. The V end lost 1 base, the J end lost 1 base, and 8 bases lay between the germline ends. This CDR3 is CASSLGDESYEQYF. The CDR3, as DNA: TGTGCCAGCAGTTTAGGGGACGAGTCCTACGAGCAGTACTTC.

This clonotype came up many times. V gene TRBV28 combines with J gene TRBJ2-7; weak D call: TRBD1 (5 bases). Trimming took 9 bases from V and 0 from J, leaving 9 bases between them. Germline CDR1 reads MDHEN; CDR2 reads SYDVKM. The CDR3 sequence is 12 residues long. The CDR3 region has the DNA TGTGCCAGTGGGGCCCTCTCCTACGAGCAGTACTTC. Its translation: CASGALSYEQYF.

For this clonotype: It may be a read error: a sequence one base away is much more abundant. V is TRBV5-4 and J is TRBJ2-7; D tentatively fits TRBD1 or TRBD2 (5 bases each). The CDR3 covers 19 residues. Trimming removed 2 bases at V and 3 bases at J, with 27 bases between. Per germline, CDR1 SGHNT and CDR2 YYREEE (reference sequence). The CDR3 loop is CASSLGALSTGIRGYEQYF. As DNA, the CDR3 is TGTGCCAGCAGCTTAGGGGCCCTTTCTACCGGGATAAGGGGCTACGAGCAGTACTTC.

This clonotype was counted only a few times. This rearrangement joins TRBV27 to TRBJ2-3; D tentatively reads TRBD1 or TRBD2 (5 bases each). Germline CDR1 reads MNHEY; CDR2 reads SMNVEV (reference sequence). V dropped 6 bases and J dropped 0 bases, with 16 bases sitting between them. CDR3 length equals 16 residues. CDR3 coding DNA: TGTGCCAGCAGACCTCGAGGGGTTCGAAGCACAGATACGCAGTATTTT. Protein sequence: CASRPRGVRSTDTQYF.

Ten or more counts support this clonotype. The rearrangement links TRBV28 to TRBJ2-5; maybe TRBD1 (6 bases). CDR1 is MDHEN, CDR2 SYDVKM, per germline. The CDR3 is 15 amino acids. V was cut by 8 bases and J by 7 bases, with 23 bases left in between. This chain's CDR3 is CASEARRQGMGTQYF. Written as DNA, the CDR3 is TGTGCCAGCGAAGCGCGGCGGCAGGGGATGGGGACCCAGTACTTC.

This clonotype has a count of ten or more. This chain links TRBV5-1 with TRBJ2-1; maybe TRBD1 (5 bases). The CDR3 has 12 residues. Germline values: CDR1 SGHRS, CDR2 YFSETQ. The ends were cut back, 5 bases at V and 8 bases at J, with 11 bases in the middle. CDR3 coding DNA: TGCGCCAGCAGTCTCGACAGACATGAGCAGTTCTTC. It encodes CASSLDRHEQFF.

Ten or more counts support this clonotype. V gene TRBV9 combines with J gene TRBJ2-2; a weak D match, TRBD2 (6 bases). The CDR3 extends over 15 amino acids. The germline gives CDR1 SGDLS, CDR2 YYNGEE. Trimming took off 0 bases at V and 2 bases at J, with 8 bases between the two ends. CDR3 in amino acids: CASSVGGVNTGELFF. The CDR3 bases are TGTGCCAGCAGCGTAGGCGGGGTAAACACCGGGGAGCTGTTTTTT.

This clonotype was detected a few times. The V call is TRBV7-8, the J call TRBJ1-2; D is ambiguous. The CDR3 spans 13 residues. The germline V gene encodes CDR1 SGHVS and CDR2 FQNEAQ. Trimming pared 5 bases from V and 8 bases from J, leaving 15 bases between. CDR3 coding DNA: TGTGCCAGCAGCCCTGACCAGCCCTGGGGCTACACCTTC. The encoded protein is CASSPDQPWGYTF.

This clonotype was seen repeatedly, ten times or more. V usage is TRBV5-1 and J usage is TRBJ2-1; TRBD2 matches at 16 bases. This CDR3 region has 16 residues. CDR1 and CDR2 from the germline V gene are SGHRS and YFSETQ. Trimming at V came to 3 bases and at J to 6 bases, leaving 3 bases not matched to a gene. The CDR3 DNA reads as TGCGCCAGCAGCTGGGGACTAGCGGGAGGGCCCAATGAGCAGTTCTTC. It specifies CASSWGLAGGPNEQFF.

On this clonotype: Just one base apart from a much larger clone, this may be a read error. V gene TRBV18 combines with J gene TRBJ2-1, with 12 nucleotides matching TRBD2. The CDR3 loop spans 16 amino acids. After removal of 5 bases from V and 3 bases from J, the junction contained 5 bases not matched to a gene. Germline values: CDR1 KGHSH, CDR2 LQKENI. CDR3: CASSCGLAGLYNEQFF. The CDR3 DNA follows: TGTGCCAGCTCATGTGGACTAGCGGGACTCTACAATGAGCAGTTCTTC. Together with reference TRBV18 and TRBJ2-1, the CDR3 gives the full variable domain: NAGVMQNPRHLVRRRGQEARLRCSPMKGHSHVYWYRQLPEEGLKFMVYLQKENIIDESGMPKERFSAEFPKEGPSILRIQQVVRGDSAAYFCASSCGLAGLYNEQFFGPGTRLTVL.

This clonotype was counted ten times or more. The V and J genes are TRBV6-5 and TRBJ1-4; no clear D. Germline V CDR1 and CDR2: MNHEY, SVGAGI. V was shortened by 6 bases and J by 8 bases, with 16 bases between the two germline ends. The CDR3 contains 14 residues. CDR3 region: CASSQREGLEKLFF. CDR3 in DNA: TGTGCCAGCAGCCAACGGGAAGGGTTAGAAAAACTGTTTTTT.

This clonotype was seen many times. The genes are TRBV4-3 and TRBJ2-1; no firm D call. V was shortened by 0 bases and J by 7 bases, with 7 bases between the two germline ends. Germline CDR1 is LGHNA and CDR2 is YSLEER. CDR3 length: 13 residues. The CDR3 DNA sequence: TGCGCCAGCAGCCAAGACACATTTAATGAGCAGTTCTTC. Encoded protein: CASSQDTFNEQFF.

The table lists this clonotype with many counts. The V gene is TRBV7-3, the J gene TRBJ2-1; the match to TRBD2 covers 14 bases. CDR3 length: 16 residues. Germline V gene data show CDR1 as SGHTA and CDR2 as FQGTGA. V lost 5 bases and J lost 9; bases outside the gene matches: 9. CDR3 amino acids: CASSPQGLAGVTEQFF. The CDR3 DNA sequence: TGTGCCAGCAGCCCACAGGGACTAGCGGGAGTCACTGAGCAGTTCTTC.

V is TRBV13 and J is TRBJ2-2; no reliable D call. The CDR3 has 15 residues. Germline loops: CDR1 PRHDT, CDR2 FYEKMQ (reference sequence). Trimming left V 3 bases short and J 3 bases short, with 11 bases between. CDR3 DNA sequence: TGTGCCAGCAGCTTCCGTACCCTTTACACCGGGGAGCTGTTTTTT. Translating it yields CASSFRTLYTGELFF.

This chain connects TRBV5-1 to TRBJ2-7; 9 positions agree with TRBD1. This CDR3 region has 14 residues. With V trimmed by 7 bases and J by 2 bases, 7 bases remained unmatched. Germline V CDR1 and CDR2: SGHRS, YFSETQ. CDR3 DNA sequence: TGCGCCAGCTGCTCCGGGACAGGGACCTACGAGCAGTACTTC. Its protein product is CASCSGTGTYEQYF.

This clonotype showed up just a few times. The chain couples TRBV13 to TRBJ2-1; no clear D. The V and J ends lost 2 bases and 6 bases respectively, with 11 bases between them. The germline gives CDR1 PRHDT, CDR2 FYEKMQ (reference sequence). This CDR3 is 14 amino acids long. The CDR3 reads CASSLPYPGNEQFF. The CDR3 DNA reads as TGTGCCAGCAGCTTACCCTACCCGGGCAATGAGCAGTTCTTC.

The table lists this clonotype with many counts. V and J are TRBV2 and TRBJ2-5, with TRBD2 matching over 8 bases. The germline CDR1 and CDR2 sequences are SNHLY and FYNNEI. Trimming cost V 3 bases and J 2 bases; bases outside gene matches: 5. CDR3 size: 15 residues. The CDR3 loop reads CASSDSRGGQETQYF. CDR3 sequence (DNA): TGTGCCAGCAGTGATTCGCGCGGGGGGCAAGAGACCCAGTACTTC.

The rearrangement links TRBV7-9 to TRBJ2-7, with D hard to call. Trimming took off 10 bases at V and 0 bases at J, with 16 bases between the two ends. Germline V gene data show CDR1 as SEHNR and CDR2 as FQNEAQ (reference sequence). The CDR3 spans 14 residues. The CDR3 here is CAIRKGSSSYEQYF. DNA of the CDR3: TGTGCCATCAGGAAAGGGTCTAGCTCCTACGAGCAGTACTTC.

At least ten counts were recorded for this clonotype. V is TRBV6-1 and J is TRBJ1-6, with TRBD1 matching over 10 bases. Germline V gives CDR1 MNHNS, CDR2 SASEGT. V shed 6 bases, J shed 7 bases, and the junction held 6 bases outside the gene matches. CDR3 length: 15 residues. The CDR3 is CASRFDRGPNSPLHF. DNA for the CDR3: TGTGCCAGCAGATTCGACAGGGGGCCAAATTCACCCCTCCACTTT.

This clonotype was seen at least ten times. The rearrangement joins TRBV5-1 to TRBJ2-7, with TRBD2 identical over 13 bases. Germline CDR1 and CDR2: SGHRS and YFSETQ. The CDR3 length is 14 residues. J lost 5 bases, V lost 5 bases, and 4 bases had no gene match. The CDR3 spells CASRWTSGRNEQYF. The CDR3 region has the DNA TGCGCCAGCAGATGGACTAGCGGGAGAAACGAGCAGTACTTC.

This clonotype was observed at least ten times. The J gene is TRBJ2-1, the V gene TRBV3-1, with 11 positions matching TRBD2. The CDR3 runs 18 residues. Trimming cost V 4 bases and J 4 bases; bases outside gene matches: 12. Germline V gene lookup returns CDR1 LGHDT and CDR2 YNNKEL (reference sequence). In DNA form, the CDR3 reads TGTGCCAGCAGCCCTACTCCGAACGTAGCGGGAGGGTACAATGAGCAGTTCTTC. Amino acids: CASSPTPNVAGGYNEQFF.

This clonotype was seen many times. The V gene is TRBV5-1, the J gene TRBJ2-7; possibly TRBD2 for D (6 bases). Trimming shortened V by 2 bases and J by 6 bases, and 12 bases separated the two germline ends. The V gene's germline CDR1 is SGHRS and CDR2 YFSETQ. This CDR3 region has 13 residues. In DNA, the CDR3 is TGCGCCAGCAGCTTCATCTCCGGGGGCGAGCAGTACTTC. Residues: CASSFISGGEQYF. The full variable domain, with the rest looked up from reference TRBV5-1 and TRBJ2-7, is KAGVTQTPRYLIKTRGQQVTLSCSPISGHRSVSWYQQTPGQGLQFLFEYFSETQRNKGNFPGRFSGRQFSNSRSEMNVSTLELGDSALYLCASSFISGGEQYFGPGTRLTVT.

Many counts were recorded for this clonotype. The chain recombines TRBV29-1 with TRBJ2-3; D is possibly TRBD2 (6 bases). Per germline, CDR1 SQVTM and CDR2 ANQGSEA. The CDR3 contains 14 residues. Trimming took 7 bases from V and 2 from J, leaving 16 bases between them. The CDR3 here is CSADRREDTDTQYF. DNA for the CDR3: TGCAGCGCCGATAGGAGGGAAGACACAGATACGCAGTATTTT.

This clonotype turned up a few times. This rearrangement joins TRBV3-1 to TRBJ2-5, with D possibly being TRBD2 (6 bases). The CDR3 covers 14 residues. Germline CDR1 and CDR2: LGHDT and YNNKEL (reference sequence). The V end was cut by 0 bases, the J end by 7 bases, with 12 bases between. The CDR3: CASSQEAGSGTQYF. CDR3 sequence (DNA): TGTGCCAGCAGCCAAGAAGCCGGGAGTGGGACCCAGTACTTC.

This clonotype was picked up a small number of times. The rearrangement links TRBV7-2 to TRBJ1-4, with 11 bases aligning to TRBD1. Germline CDR1 is SGHTA and CDR2 is FQGNSA. There are 14 residues in the CDR3. Trimming cost V 5 bases and J 7 bases; bases outside gene matches: 3. CDR3 nucleotide sequence: TGTGCCAGCAGCCATGGACAGGGGGCTGAAAAACTGTTTTTT. Its translation: CASSHGQGAEKLFF.